The 7 T cell receptor beta chains presented below share a single source sample, sequenced in a study of T cell changes during pregnancy in multiple sclerosis. Produced via immunoSEQ multiplex PCR; TCRdb's table is partial and in-frame only. The table includes 70,000 to 85,000 clones, about 91% detected once. The sequencing used peripheral blood, collected before pregnancy. These receptors were taken from a female donor with multiple sclerosis, enrolled in a pregnancy study.

This chain links TRBV5-6 with TRBJ1-2; D gene uncertain. The germline V gene has CDR1 SGHDT and CDR2 YYEEEE. V lost 2 bases and J lost 6, with 5 bases in between. This CDR3 spans 11 amino acids. The CDR3 sequence: CASSFSHGYTF. As DNA, the CDR3 is TGTGCCAGCAGCTTTAGTCATGGCTACACCTTC.

The genes are TRBV7-8 and TRBJ2-5; a possible D gene is TRBD1 (5 bases). Germline V CDR1 and CDR2: SGHVS, FQNEAQ. With 0 bases removed from V and 7 bases from J, the gap between germline ends came to 9 bases. The CDR3 totals 13 residues. The CDR3 is CASSLAQGGTQYF. CDR3 nucleotides: TGTGCCAGCAGCTTAGCTCAGGGTGGGACCCAGTACTTC.

This clone was seen once. J is TRBJ1-3 and V is TRBV27, with TRBD1 matching over 7 bases. Germline CDR1 MNHEY, CDR2 SMNVEV (reference sequence). The length of the CDR3 is 16 residues. V was pared by 0 bases and J by 0 bases, with 2 bases of the junction left unmatched. CDR3 nucleotide sequence: TGTGCCAGCAGTTTATCGGGACAGCCCTCTGGAAACACCATATATTTT. Amino acids: CASSLSGQPSGNTIYF.

The rearrangement uses TRBV5-1 and TRBJ2-7; D unresolved. The CDR3 is 11 residues long. The V end was cut by 6 bases, the J end by 5 bases, with 9 bases between. Per the germline V gene, CDR1 is SGHRS and CDR2 is YFSETQ. CDR3 amino acids: CASTSFNEQYF. The DNA of the CDR3 is TGCGCCAGCACCTCCTTTAACGAGCAGTACTTC.

V gene TRBV1 combines with J gene TRBJ2-3; TRBD1, the table's D call, was not compared with the DNA. TRBV1 is termed a pseudogene. CDR3 length: 16 residues. This CDR3 reads CTSSQDVGASTDTQYF. DNA for the CDR3: TGCACCAGCAGCCAAGATGTGGGGGCTAGCACAGATACGCAGTATTTT.

The V call is TRBV2, the J call TRBJ2-2, with 7 bases fitting TRBD2. Germline loops: CDR1 SNHLY, CDR2 FYNNEI. The CDR3 consists of 13 residues. V was clipped by 11 bases and J by 5 bases; unmatched bases: 8. CDR3 coding DNA: TGTGCCTCACTCAGCGGGGAGACCGGGGAGCTGTTTTTT. As protein: CASLSGETGELFF.

The chain couples TRBV11-2 to TRBJ1-1; D may be TRBD1 (6 bases). The V gene lost 5 bases and the J gene lost 7 bases, with 11 bases spanning the gap. This CDR3 region has 12 residues. The germline V gene has CDR1 SGHAT and CDR2 FQNNGV. This CDR3 reads CASSPGTLEAFF. The CDR3 DNA is TGTGCCAGCAGCCCCGGGACACTTGAAGCTTTCTTT.